This T cell receptor (beta chain) is drawn from a study of CD8 T cells in ankylosing spondylitis. Findings and caveats of the study: Within peripheral blood, clones linked to disease were CD8+ and relatively rare.

The CDR3 is made up of 20 amino acids. V lost 1 base and J lost 3; bases outside the gene matches: 17. The germline V gene encodes CDR1 SGHRS and CDR2 YFSETQ. TCRdb reprocessed the 5' RACE reads with MiXCR, giving one entry per CDR3 protein. The data contain 150,000 to 200,000 distinct CDR3 sequences, approximately 10% of them singletons. This clonotype was detected only a few times. Its antigen is not known. Sequencing was performed on blood, either unsorted or a sorted T cell fraction (not recorded which). This TCR was sampled from a male donor with ankylosing spondylitis or in good health (not recorded which). This chain joins TRBV5-1 and TRBJ2-1; 9 nucleotides line up with TRBD2. The CDR3 region has the DNA TGCGCCAGCAGCTTGAGGGAGGGAGTCCGCGGGAGGGATAACTACAATGAGCAGTTCTTC. This sequence encodes CASSLREGVRGRDNYNEQFF.